These T cell receptor beta chains were read from a single sample in a study of identical twins. TCRdb re-derived calls from the 5' RACE reads in MiXCR, one entry per CDR3 protein. Of 450,000 or so distinct CDR3 sequences detected, more than 20% appear once; the ten largest clones hold 2.9%. Another study also made use of these data, one on T cells expressing NK-cell markers.

Sequencing was performed on CD4+ T cells sorted from blood. These receptors originate from a woman aged 18-35 years in good health. Each CDR3 is given with its conserved first and last residue. The order of the fields is V gene, J gene, CDR3 protein.

TRBV20-1,TRBJ2-6,CSARFAGDGANVLTF
TRBV9,TRBJ2-2,CASRRRGAGELFF
TRBV9,TRBJ2-1,CASSVKGSSYNEQFF
TRBV12-3/TRBV12-4,TRBJ2-5,CASSSRLDKETQYF
TRBV12-3/TRBV12-4,TRBJ1-2,CASSPRQGNYGYTF
TRBV2,TRBJ2-7,CASNGQGFSSYEQYF
TRBV5-5,TRBJ2-1,CASSLGPTPSYNEQFF
TRBV5-1,TRBJ2-5,CASSSRSQETQYF
TRBV7-2,TRBJ1-2,CASSLKAIVYGYTF
TRBV20-1,TRBJ2-3,CSAQDRAADTQYF
TRBV18,TRBJ2-5,CASSPQSGTLQETQYF
TRBV28,TRBJ2-2,CASSKVREASGELFF
TRBV20-1,TRBJ2-7,CSAKPGAGEQYF